The 28 T cell receptor beta chains presented below share a single source sample, sequenced in a study of CD8+CD57+ T cells in acquired aplastic anemia. Genomic DNA templated the TCR beta VDJ and CDR3 profiling. TCRdb ran MiXCR on the reads and lists one entry per CDR3 protein. Here the sample spans about 180,000 distinct CDR3 sequences, about half being singletons. Source material: sorted CD4+, CD8+, or CD8+CD57+ T cells (not recorded which) from PBMCs. Every receptor here comes from a human donor in good health.

V is TRBV7-9 and J is TRBJ2-3, with D possibly matching TRBD2 (5 bases). Germline V gene lookup returns CDR1 SEHNR and CDR2 FQNEAQ (reference sequence). The CDR3 consists of 13 residues. V lost 6 bases and J 6 bases, leaving 13 bases between the germline ends. CDR3 sequence: CASRTTGIDTQYF. Written as DNA, the CDR3 is TGTGCCAGCAGGACGACGGGGATTGATACGCAGTATTTT.

The chain links TRBV2 to TRBJ1-1; TRBD1 aligns across 7 bases. The V segment lost 4 bases and the J segment 3 bases; nucleotides outside the gene matches: 8. Germline V gene sequence: CDR1 SNHLY, CDR2 FYNNEI. CDR3 size: 15 residues. The DNA of the CDR3 is TGTGCCAGCAGTGGACCGACAGGGAAGGACACTGAAGCTTTCTTT. It yields the protein CASSGPTGKDTEAFF.

This clonotype was recorded at least ten times. The chain joins TRBV12-3 or TRBV12-4 to TRBJ2-7; 9 bases agree with TRBD1. J was trimmed by 5 bases and V by 3 bases; bases with no gene match: 5. This CDR3 has 14 residues. The CDR3 region is CASSLWDRVDEQYF. In DNA, the CDR3 is TGTGCCAGCAGTTTGTGGGACAGGGTCGACGAGCAGTACTTC.

This clonotype was observed many times. This CDR3 reads CASSQAGDSGNTIYF. The CDR3 coding sequence is TGCGCCAGCAGCCAAGCAGGGGATTCTGGAAACACCATATATTTT. The chain combines TRBV4-1 with TRBJ1-3, with D possibly being TRBD1 (6 bases). The CDR3 length is 15 residues. Germline V CDR1 and CDR2: MGHRA, YSYEKL. The V end was cut by 1 base, the J end by 1 base, with 8 bases between.

The table lists this clonotype with many counts. CDR3 DNA sequence: TGTGCCACCAGCCGACAGGGAAACACTGAAGCTTTCTTT. It is translated as CATSRQGNTEAFF. This rearrangement joins TRBV24-1 to TRBJ1-1, with TRBD1 matching over 7 bases. This CDR3 is built from 13 residues. The germline V gene has CDR1 KGHDR and CDR2 SFDVKD. The V gene end was trimmed by 7 bases and the J gene end by 2 bases; junction bases not matched to a gene: 3.

In its sample, this clonotype was seen many times. This chain connects TRBV11-2 to TRBJ2-5, with D unclear. The CDR3 is 17 residues long. Trimming left V 5 bases short and J 4 bases short, with 23 bases between. Germline V gives CDR1 SGHAT, CDR2 FQNNGV. CDR3 sequence: CASSPQVPGPLGETQYF. CDR3 in DNA: TGTGCCAGCAGCCCCCAGGTTCCTGGGCCCCTGGGAGAGACCCAGTACTTC.

The V gene is TRBV9, the J gene TRBJ1-1; no definite D call. Trimming shortened V by 4 bases and J by 11 bases, and 12 bases separated the two germline ends. Germline V gene lookup returns CDR1 SGDLS and CDR2 YYNGEE. This CDR3 has 11 residues. The CDR3 loop reads CASSPFSGAFF. The CDR3 DNA sequence: TGTGCCAGCAGCCCCTTTAGTGGCGCTTTCTTT.

As regards this clonotype: A much bigger clone sits one base away, suggesting this may be a read error. The V gene is TRBV20-1, the J gene TRBJ2-3, with D perhaps matching TRBD1 (6 bases). CDR1 and CDR2 (germline): DFQATT, SNEGSKA (reference sequence). V was shortened by 5 bases and J by 0 bases, with 12 bases between the two germline ends. This CDR3 has 14 amino acids. The CDR3 protein is CSALDSASTDTQYF. CDR3 DNA: TGCAGTGCTCTGGACAGTGCAAGCACAGATACGCAGTATTTT.

This sequence joins TRBV6-2 or TRBV6-3 and TRBJ2-2, with 10 bases aligning to TRBD2. V lost 1 base to trimming and J lost 1 base; unmatched junction nucleotides: 12. Germline V CDR1 and CDR2: MNHEY, SVGEGT. The CDR3 extends over 20 amino acids. The CDR3 is CASSYLRSSSGSLNTGELFF. CDR3 bases: TGTGCCAGCAGTTACTTAAGATCTTCTAGCGGGAGCCTGAACACCGGGGAGCTGTTTTTT.

This clonotype showed up many times. The rearrangement uses TRBV5-5 and TRBJ1-4; the D gene is possibly TRBD1 (5 bases). Trimming took 2 bases from V and 0 from J, leaving 11 bases between them. Germline values: CDR1 SGHKS, CDR2 YYEKEE (reference sequence). This CDR3 has 16 amino acids. The CDR3 sequence is CASSLGAKATNEKLFF. CDR3 in DNA: TGTGCCAGCAGCTTAGGGGCGAAGGCAACTAATGAAAAACTGTTTTTT.

This sequence joins TRBV3-1 and TRBJ2-5, with TRBD2 matching over 8 bases. The CDR3 has 15 residues. In germline, CDR1 is LGHDT, CDR2 YNNKEL (reference sequence). The junction had 8 bases not matched to a gene; V was cut back by 3 bases and J by 5 bases. The chain's CDR3 is CASSHGRGLGETQYF. CDR3 coding DNA: TGTGCCAGCAGCCACGGGAGGGGGTTGGGGGAGACCCAGTACTTC.

In regard to this clonotype: It may be a read error: a sequence one base away is much more abundant. This chain joins TRBV7-3 and TRBJ2-1; D possibly corresponds to TRBD2 (5 bases). This CDR3 is 17 amino acids long. Germline-derived CDR1 and CDR2 are SGHTA and FQGTGA. As DNA, the CDR3 is TGTGCCAGCAGCGTAACGGGCGAGGGCGCGTCCTACAATGAGCAGTTCTTC. This sequence encodes CASSVTGEGASYNEQFF.

This clonotype has ten or more counts. V and J are TRBV2 and TRBJ1-1; possibly TRBD1 for D (6 bases). The length of the CDR3 is 14 residues. CDR1 and CDR2 from the germline V gene are SNHLY and FYNNEI. Trimming removed 6 bases from V and 2 bases from J, with 13 bases in between. CDR3 bases: TGTGCCAGCAGGCGCAGGGGTCTCAACACTGAAGCTTTCTTT. Translating it yields CASRRRGLNTEAFF.

The genes are TRBV4-2 and TRBJ2-3, with D hard to call. The ends were cut back, 0 bases at V and 3 bases at J, with 10 bases in the middle. CDR3 length: 15 residues. CDR1 and CDR2 from the germline V gene are LGHNA and YNFKEQ. The CDR3 DNA sequence: TGTGCCAGCAGCCAAGATGCGGAACCAACAGATACGCAGTATTTT. Translated: CASSQDAEPTDTQYF.

V is TRBV29-1 and J is TRBJ2-7; D call uncertain. Germline CDR1 is SQVTM and CDR2 is ANQGSEA. The CDR3 has 10 residues. The V gene lost 4 bases and the J gene lost 7 bases, with 8 bases spanning the gap. CDR3 bases: TGCAGCGTTGGACTGCGGGAGCAGTACTTC. It is translated as CSVGLREQYF.

This clonotype appeared a single time. The chain combines TRBV7-9 with TRBJ1-1; D remains unclear. The CDR3 extends over 10 amino acids. Germline CDR1 and CDR2: SEHNR and FQNEAQ (reference sequence). The V gene lost 1 base and the J gene lost 7 bases, with 1 base spanning the gap. This CDR3 is CASSLVEAFF. The CDR3 nucleotides read TGTGCCAGCAGCTTAGTTGAAGCTTTCTTT.

This clonotype was counted many times. The rearrangement joins TRBV2 to TRBJ2-3; D remains ambiguous. CDR3 size: 12 residues. The germline V gene has CDR1 SNHLY and CDR2 FYNNEI. V lost 6 bases, J lost 1 base, and 5 bases lay in between. The CDR3 nucleotides are TGTGCCAGCAGAGGTGGCACAGATACGCAGTATTTT. As protein: CASRGGTDTQYF.

The chain uses TRBV15 and TRBJ2-7; 11 bases align to TRBD2. The CDR3 runs to 15 residues. Germline trimming cut 3 bases from V and 3 bases from J; bases unmatched to any gene: 4. Germline lookup yields CDR1 LNHNV and CDR2 YYDKDF (reference sequence). CDR3 DNA sequence: TGTGCCACCAGCAGGACCGGGACTAGCGGCTACGAGCAGTACTTC. Its translation: CATSRTGTSGYEQYF.

The chain recombines TRBV25-1 with TRBJ2-4, with 10 bases identical to TRBD1. Germline trimming cut 5 bases from V and 9 bases from J; bases unmatched to any gene: 10. Per germline, CDR1 MGHDK and CDR2 SYGVNS. The CDR3 loop spans 15 amino acids. This chain's CDR3 is CASSQGQGMMGIQYF. As DNA, the CDR3 is TGTGCCAGCAGTCAGGGACAGGGGATGATGGGCATTCAGTACTTC.

This clonotype was picked up many times. The gene calls are TRBV7-2 and TRBJ2-5, with D possibly TRBD1 on 6 matching bases. Germline V lookup: CDR1 SGHTA, CDR2 FQGNSA. Trimming pared 4 bases from V and 2 bases from J, leaving 8 bases between. The CDR3 totals 13 residues. The CDR3 bases are TGTGCCAGCAGCTACGGACAGCAAGAGACCCAGTACTTC. Its translation is CASSYGQQETQYF.

The chain recombines TRBV11-3 with TRBJ2-1, with a tentative D call TRBD2 (5 bases). The CDR3 is made up of 14 amino acids. Per the germline V gene, CDR1 is SGHNT and CDR2 is YENEEA. The ends were cut back, 5 bases at V and 8 bases at J, with 16 bases in the middle. CDR3 in DNA: TGTGCCAGCAGCCCCGGAGGTCCTGTCGATGAGCAGTTCTTC. It specifies CASSPGGPVDEQFF.

The V and J genes are TRBV2 and TRBJ1-1; tentative D call: TRBD1 (5 bases). Deletions cut 0 bases from V and 4 bases from J, with 9 bases between. CDR1 is SNHLY, CDR2 FYNNEI, per germline. This CDR3 has 14 residues. As DNA, the CDR3 is TGTGCCAGCAGTGAAGCGCGCGGGGGCACTGAAGCTTTCTTT. Translated, it gives CASSEARGGTEAFF.

CDR3: CASRTTGSEQYF. In nucleotides, the CDR3 is TGTGCCAGCAGGACCACAGGGAGCGAGCAGTACTTC. This rearrangement joins TRBV5-5 to TRBJ2-7, with D perhaps matching TRBD1 (6 bases). The germline CDR1 and CDR2 sequences are SGHKS and YYEKEE (reference sequence). The ends were cut back, 5 bases at V and 6 bases at J, with 12 bases in the middle. This CDR3 region has 12 residues.

This chain connects TRBV6-5 to TRBJ1-5, with D maybe TRBD1 (5 bases). This CDR3 has 15 residues. V was trimmed by 0 bases and J by 7 bases, leaving 13 bases between them. Germline V CDR1 and CDR2: MNHEY, SVGAGI. The CDR3 DNA reads as TGTGCCAGCAGTTACTCGGGGCAGGGAAACCAGCCCCAGCATTTT. This codes for CASSYSGQGNQPQHF.

This clonotype showed up just a few times. A much larger clone differs by one base, so this may be a read error. The chain employs TRBV10-1 and TRBJ2-1, with a possible D match to TRBD2 (6 bases). Trimming cost V 3 bases and J 2 bases, with 17 bases left between them. From germline, CDR1 is WNHNN and CDR2 SYGVQD (reference sequence). The CDR3 is made up of 17 amino acids. The CDR3 DNA follows: TGCGCCAGCAGTGAAGCCCCCATCGGGAGCCCCTACAATGAGCAGTTCTTC. It specifies CASSEAPIGSPYNEQFF.

The chain has TRBV15 and TRBJ2-3, with 9 bases that match TRBD1. Unmatched junction bases numbered 6, after V lost 5 bases and J lost 3 bases. Germline assignment: CDR1 LNHNV and CDR2 YYDKDF (reference sequence). This CDR3 is 15 amino acids long. The CDR3 coding sequence is TGTGCCACCAGCGGCGGGACAGGGTGGACAGATACGCAGTATTTT. Its protein product is CATSGGTGWTDTQYF.

This clonotype showed up many times. The CDR3 region has the DNA TGCAGTGCTACCTCTACTAGCGGGAGGAGATACGAGCAGTACTTC. This codes for CSATSTSGRRYEQYF. The V gene is TRBV20-1, the J gene TRBJ2-7; TRBD2 matches at 12 bases. Trimming removed 4 bases from V and 4 bases from J; junction bases left unmatched: 8. The CDR3 has 15 amino acids. The germline gives CDR1 DFQATT, CDR2 SNEGSKA (reference sequence).

The chain links TRBV10-3 to TRBJ2-3; D is perhaps TRBD1 (6 bases). From germline, CDR1 is ENHRY and CDR2 SYGVKD. The CDR3 has 14 residues. Trimming took off 6 bases at V and 0 bases at J, with 10 bases between the two ends. The CDR3 DNA reads as TGTGCCATCAGGGGGGCGTTTAGCACAGATACGCAGTATTTT. Its protein is CAIRGAFSTDTQYF.